Each of the 15 T cell receptor beta chains below was sequenced from the same sample in a study of T cell responses to AZD1222 COVID-19 vaccine. The table came from immunoSEQ multiplex PCR; TCRdb's copy has only in-frame clones and leaves some out. The table records 140,000 or so clones, about 90% of them present only once. Sequenced here: peripheral blood, sampled on day 0 of AZD1222 vaccination. Source of these receptors: an adult in good health.

The rearrangement joins TRBV4-1 to TRBJ1-3; D ambiguous. The CDR3 totals 14 residues. The ends were cut back, 1 base at V and 3 bases at J, with 7 bases in the middle. CDR1 is MGHRA, CDR2 YSYEKL, per germline. The CDR3 DNA reads as TGCGCCAGCAGCCAAGTATTTGATGGAAACACCATATATTTT. Translation gives CASSQVFDGNTIYF.

The chain links TRBV6-5 to TRBJ1-2; perhaps TRBD1 as D (6 bases). Germline CDR1 reads MNHEY; CDR2 reads SVGAGI. This CDR3 is built from 15 residues. V was cut by 2 bases and J by 7 bases, with 17 bases left in between. CDR3 bases: TGTGCCAGCAGTTACGGGCCAGGGGAGATTAGTGGCTACACCTTC. Its translation is CASSYGPGEISGYTF.

This chain connects TRBV14 to TRBJ1-4; 7 bases match TRBD1. The CDR3 spans 12 residues. The trim removed 6 bases at V and 12 bases at J, leaving 7 bases unmatched. The germline V gene has CDR1 SGHDN and CDR2 FVKESK. The CDR3 loop is CASRLYQGELFF. The CDR3 DNA reads as TGTGCCAGCAGGTTATACCAGGGGGAACTGTTTTTT.

The chain recombines TRBV10-3 with TRBJ1-3; D may be TRBD1 (5 bases). There are 13 residues in the CDR3. Trimming pared 8 bases from V and 0 bases from J, leaving 8 bases between. Germline V gene sequence: CDR1 ENHRY, CDR2 SYGVKD. The CDR3 loop reads CAIGDYSGNTIYF. Here the CDR3 DNA reads TGTGCCATCGGGGACTACTCTGGAAACACCATATATTTT.

Here the CDR3 DNA reads TGTGCCAGCAGCTCCCGGCCTTTGGAAGAAAAACTGTTTTTT. This gives the protein CASSSRPLEEKLFF. The rearrangement uses TRBV7-8 and TRBJ1-4; no firm D call. The germline V gene encodes CDR1 SGHVS and CDR2 FQNEAQ. V lost 4 bases to trimming and J lost 8 bases, with 14 bases between them. The CDR3 has 14 amino acids.

The chain recombines TRBV7-9 with TRBJ1-2; 9 positions match TRBD1. Trimming at V came to 5 bases and at J to 0 bases, leaving 10 bases not matched to a gene. The V gene's germline CDR1 is SEHNR and CDR2 FQNEAQ (reference sequence). This CDR3 region has 17 residues. The CDR3 DNA follows: TGTGCCAGCAGCCGCGGGACAGGGATAAGAGCTAACTATGGCTACACCTTC. It yields the protein CASSRGTGIRANYGYTF. The variable domain in full, with the rest retrieved from reference TRBV7-9 and TRBJ1-2, is DTGVSQNPRHKITKRGQNVTFRCDPISEHNRLYWYRQTLGQGPEFLTYFQNEAQLEKSRLLSDRFSAERPKGSFSTLEIQRTEQGDSAMYLCASSRGTGIRANYGYTFGSGTRLTVV.

The chain is built from TRBV4-1 and TRBJ1-2; D unresolved. V dropped 7 bases and J dropped 1 base, with 13 bases sitting between them. CDR3 length: 14 amino acids. Per the germline V gene, CDR1 is MGHRA and CDR2 is YSYEKL. The CDR3 coding sequence is TGCGCCAGCACCAGAACAGCCTATAACTATGGCTACACCTTC. Translation gives CASTRTAYNYGYTF.

This clone was picked up a small number of times. V gene TRBV6-5 combines with J gene TRBJ2-7; 7 bases align to TRBD1. Germline trimming cut 5 bases from V and 0 bases from J; bases unmatched to any gene: 7. Germline V lookup: CDR1 MNHEY, CDR2 SVGAGI. This CDR3 comprises 15 residues. CDR3 region: CASSPNGDSSYEQYF. In DNA form, the CDR3 reads TGTGCCAGCAGTCCAAATGGGGACAGCTCCTACGAGCAGTACTTC.

The rearrangement links TRBV7-2 to TRBJ2-3, with D tentatively TRBD1 (5 bases). The germline V and J ends were trimmed by 4 bases and 5 bases, with 16 bases remaining between them. Looked up from germline, CDR1 is SGHTA and CDR2 is FQGNSA. The CDR3 contains 15 residues. Here the CDR3 DNA reads TGTGCCAGCAGCTCGCTATTGTTTACAGGAGATACGCAGTATTTT. It is translated as CASSSLLFTGDTQYF.

The chain has TRBV19 and TRBJ2-3, with D perhaps matching TRBD2 (7 bases). V lost 10 bases and J lost 2, with 16 bases in between. Per the germline V gene, CDR1 is LNHDA and CDR2 is SQIVND (reference sequence). The CDR3 covers 14 residues. The CDR3 nucleotides are TGTGCCACCCGACGGGGGGCCTACACAGATACGCAGTATTTT. It is translated as CATRRGAYTDTQYF.

The rearrangement uses TRBV10-3 and TRBJ1-2; no clear D. The CDR3 runs to 14 residues. Trimming stripped 6 bases from V and 8 bases from J, with 19 bases between. The germline V gene encodes CDR1 ENHRY and CDR2 SYGVKD. CDR3 in DNA: TGTGCCATCAGCCTCGACCTAAAAGCATGGGGCTACACCTTC. Its protein is CAISLDLKAWGYTF.

This rearrangement joins TRBV5-1 to TRBJ2-7; possibly TRBD2 for D (5 bases). The CDR3 is made up of 14 amino acids. CDR1 is SGHRS, CDR2 YFSETQ, per germline. V dropped 2 bases and J dropped 3 bases, with 12 bases sitting between them. Written as DNA, the CDR3 is TGCGCCAGCAGCTTTACCTCGGGGTACTACGAGCAGTACTTC. It encodes CASSFTSGYYEQYF.

The chain carries TRBV19 and TRBJ2-4; D uncertain. The CDR3 sequence is 14 residues long. V was clipped by 8 bases and J by 6 bases, with 17 bases between them. CDR1 LNHDA and CDR2 SQIVND come from the germline V gene (reference sequence). The CDR3: CASAPVGVGNIQYF. The CDR3 bases are TGTGCCAGTGCTCCAGTGGGCGTTGGAAACATTCAGTACTTC.

V and J are TRBV5-4 and TRBJ1-2, with D perhaps TRBD1 (5 bases). The CDR3 extends over 14 amino acids. The germline V gene has CDR1 SGHNT and CDR2 YYREEE (reference sequence). Between the trimmed V and J ends, which lost 3 bases and 4 bases, there was a span of 13 bases. CDR3 nucleotide sequence: TGTGCCAGCAGCTCCCCCGGCAGGGCCTATGGCTACACCTTC. Translation: CASSSPGRAYGYTF.

The genes are TRBV6-2 or TRBV6-3 and TRBJ1-5; D is unresolved. Germline V gene lookup returns CDR1 MNHEY and CDR2 SVGEGT. This CDR3 has 14 amino acids. V lost 6 bases and J lost 5, with 14 bases in between. CDR3 coding DNA: TGTGCCAGCAGCGGGATGGTGAATTATCAGCCCCAGCATTTT. This codes for CASSGMVNYQPQHF.